The 26 T cell receptor beta chains given below trace back to one sample, sequenced in a study of shared clonotypes between healthy human individuals. Produced via immunoSEQ multiplex PCR; TCRdb's table is partial and in-frame only. This sample yields around 1,000,000 clones, of which about 72% are seen a single time; almost 0.9% belongs to the top ten. The specimen sequenced was memory CD4+ T cells from PBMCs. Subset of the sample: CD45RA-negative fraction. The receptors were sampled from a young man in good health. Some clones in this sample may be carry-over from other donors' samples.

V gene TRBV6-1 combines with J gene TRBJ2-7; weak D call: TRBD2 (5 bases). V was shortened by 8 bases and J by 4 bases, with 18 bases between the two germline ends. Germline CDR1 reads MNHNS; CDR2 reads SASEGT. CDR3 length: 14 amino acids. The CDR3 is CASGVSGALYEQYF. The CDR3 DNA is TGTGCCAGCGGGGTCAGCGGAGCCCTTTACGAGCAGTACTTC.

The rearrangement joins TRBV2 to TRBJ2-2; D unclear. The CDR3 extends over 14 amino acids. V gave up 6 bases and J gave up 1 base, with 9 bases separating them. CDR1 is SNHLY, CDR2 FYNNEI, per germline. CDR3 protein: CASSRDGNTGELFF. DNA of the CDR3: TGTGCCAGCAGCCGTGACGGGAACACCGGGGAGCTGTTTTTT.

The chain links TRBV11-2 to TRBJ2-1, with a possible D match to TRBD1 (6 bases). The CDR3 length is 14 residues. The V and J ends lost 0 bases and 12 bases respectively, with 15 bases between them. In germline, CDR1 is SGHAT, CDR2 FQNNGV. The CDR3 reads CASSLDLGARGQFF. The DNA for the CDR3 is TGTGCCAGCAGCTTAGATCTTGGGGCCAGGGGGCAGTTCTTC.

V gene TRBV7-2 combines with J gene TRBJ2-3; a weak D match, TRBD1 (5 bases). V was shortened by 2 bases and J by 0 bases, with 12 bases between the two germline ends. This CDR3 contains 16 residues. Germline CDR1 SGHTA, CDR2 FQGNSA. The CDR3 DNA is TGTGCCAGCAGCTTACGACAGACAAGCAGCACAGATACGCAGTATTTT. It yields the protein CASSLRQTSSTDTQYF.

The CDR3 sequence: CASSPTSGSSYEQYF. CDR3 sequence (DNA): TGTGCCAGCAGCCCGACTAGCGGGAGCTCCTACGAGCAGTACTTC. The chain carries TRBV9 and TRBJ2-7, with TRBD2 matching 12 bases. Per germline, CDR1 SGDLS and CDR2 YYNGEE. This CDR3 is 15 amino acids long. J gave up 0 bases and V 4 bases, and 2 bases lay outside the gene matches.

This clone was recorded at least ten times. This CDR3 is CASSQGANVLTF. Here the CDR3 DNA reads TGTGCCAGCAGCCAGGGGGCCAACGTCCTGACTTTC. V gene TRBV6-5 combines with J gene TRBJ2-6; D not certain. Germline V gene data show CDR1 as MNHEY and CDR2 as SVGAGI. Deletions cut 6 bases from V and 4 bases from J, with 4 bases between. This CDR3 has 12 amino acids.

The chain has TRBV29-1 and TRBJ1-2; perhaps TRBD1 as D (6 bases). Looked up from germline, CDR1 is SQVTM and CDR2 is ANQGSEA. The CDR3 consists of 14 residues. Trimming cost V 6 bases and J 7 bases, with 21 bases left between them. CDR3 sequence reads: CSVQPLGGSGGYTF. Written as DNA, the CDR3 is TGCAGCGTACAACCCTTAGGGGGATCGGGTGGCTACACCTTC. Full variable domain (outside the CDR3, taken from reference TRBV29-1 and TRBJ1-2): SAVISQKPSRDICQRGTSLTIQCQVDSQVTMMFWYRQQPGQSLTLIATANQGSEATYESGFVIDKFPISRPNLTFSTLTVSNMSPEDSSIYLCSVQPLGGSGGYTFGSGTRLTVV.

This chain connects TRBV25-1 to TRBJ2-7; no firm D call. This CDR3 has 15 residues. Germline V lookup: CDR1 MGHDK, CDR2 SYGVNS. Trimming shortened V by 1 base and J by 7 bases, and 17 bases separated the two germline ends. CDR3 in amino acids: CASSEFSSARQEQYF. The DNA for the CDR3 is TGTGCCAGCAGTGAATTCAGTTCAGCAAGGCAAGAGCAGTACTTC.

This chain uses TRBV5-3 with TRBJ1-4, with 9 bases that match TRBD1. TRBV5-3 is labeled an ORF, and its function is uncertain. V was pared by 0 bases and J by 6 bases, with 3 bases of the junction left unmatched. The CDR3 is 15 residues long. For the CDR3, the DNA is TGTGCCAGAAGCTTGGTGGGACAGGGTCATGAAAAACTGTTTTTT. Protein: CARSLVGQGHEKLFF.

This clone was counted once. The chain couples TRBV4-2 to TRBJ2-3; D is undetermined. V shed 0 bases and J shed 2 bases, with 9 bases lying between them. Germline loops: CDR1 LGHNA, CDR2 YNFKEQ. There are 15 residues in the CDR3. In nucleotides, the CDR3 is TGTGCCAGCAGCCAAGACGGCCTAAACACAGATACGCAGTATTTT. Amino acids: CASSQDGLNTDTQYF.

To note about this clone: One base away lies a much larger clone, so this may be a sequencing read error. The sample has other DNA sequences that encode this CDR3 too. J is TRBJ1-2 and V is TRBV18; 9 positions agree with TRBD1. Germline assignment: CDR1 KGHSH and CDR2 LQKENI. J lost 2 bases, V lost 6 bases, and 1 base had no gene match. This CDR3 contains 13 residues. CDR3 sequence reads: CASSGQGNYGYTF. The CDR3 DNA reads TGTGCCAGCTCCGGACAGGGGAACTATGGCTACACCTTC.

The CDR3: CASSKRTGRSNQPQHF. The DNA of the CDR3 is TGTGCCAGTAGTAAACGGACAGGCCGTAGCAATCAGCCCCAGCATTTT. The chain uses TRBV19 and TRBJ1-5, with TRBD1 matching over 7 bases. V trimming: 4 bases; J trimming: 0 bases; junction bases outside the gene matches: 6. This CDR3 is 16 amino acids long. Germline CDR1 is LNHDA and CDR2 is SQIVND (reference sequence).

V usage is TRBV6-5 and J usage is TRBJ2-7; the D call may be TRBD1 or TRBD2 (5 bases each). V lost 7 bases to trimming and J lost 5 bases, with 15 bases between them. This CDR3 region has 13 residues. Germline V gene lookup returns CDR1 MNHEY and CDR2 SVGAGI. CDR3 residues: CASNSPRGDEQYF. DNA of the CDR3: TGTGCCAGCAATTCACCGAGGGGCGACGAGCAGTACTTC.

CDR3 amino acids: CASSRKLQGSETQYF. CDR3 sequence (DNA): TGTGCCAGCAGTCGTAAATTACAGGGGTCGGAGACCCAGTACTTC. The chain carries TRBV27 and TRBJ2-5, with 7 bases matching TRBD1. The CDR3 covers 15 residues. V shed 5 bases, J shed 5 bases, and the junction held 11 bases outside the gene matches. Germline CDR1 and CDR2: MNHEY and SMNVEV (reference sequence).

V usage is TRBV18 and J usage is TRBJ2-2; D not resolved. CDR1 and CDR2 (germline): KGHSH, LQKENI. The CDR3 loop spans 13 amino acids. V was pared by 4 bases and J by 4 bases, with 7 bases between. CDR3 protein: CASSLGFTGELFF. The DNA of the CDR3 is TGTGCCAGCTCACTGGGCTTCACCGGGGAGCTGTTTTTT. The entire variable domain, with the rest obtained from reference TRBV18 and TRBJ2-2, is as follows: NAGVMQNPRHLVRRRGQEARLRCSPMKGHSHVYWYRQLPEEGLKFMVYLQKENIIDESGMPKERFSAEFPKEGPSILRIQQVVRGDSAAYFCASSLGFTGELFFGEGSRLTVL.

Turning to this clone: Other nucleotide sequences in the sample specify the same CDR3. This chain uses TRBV29-1 with TRBJ2-6; D unclear. CDR3 length: 16 amino acids. V lost 1 base and J lost 3, with 13 bases in between. CDR1 and CDR2 (germline): SQVTM, ANQGSEA. The chain's CDR3 is CSVEVGGSSGANVLTF. The DNA for the CDR3 is TGCAGCGTTGAAGTCGGTGGTTCCAGTGGGGCCAACGTCCTGACTTTC.

This clone was counted many times. The chain combines TRBV28 with TRBJ2-7; weak D call: TRBD2 (5 bases). The germline V gene encodes CDR1 MDHEN and CDR2 SYDVKM. The CDR3 is 14 amino acids. V was shortened by 3 bases and J by 7 bases, with 16 bases between the two germline ends. The CDR3 nucleotides are TGTGCCAGCAGTTTTTGGACTGCGGTAAGGGAGCAGTACTTC. This translates into CASSFWTAVREQYF. Using reference TRBV28 and TRBJ2-7 for the parts outside the CDR3, the full variable domain is DVKVTQSSRYLVKRTGEKVFLECVQDMDHENMFWYRQDPGLGLRLIYFSYDVKMKEKGDIPEGYSVSREKKERFSLILESASTNQTSMYLCASSFWTAVREQYFGPGTRLTVT.

This CDR3 reads CASSFRGTFQETQYF. CDR3 DNA sequence: TGTGCCAGCAGCTTCAGGGGCACTTTCCAAGAGACCCAGTACTTC. This chain joins TRBV5-6 and TRBJ2-5, with TRBD1 as a possible D gene (6 bases). This CDR3 has 15 residues. Germline CDR1 is SGHDT and CDR2 is YYEEEE. V was cut by 2 bases and J by 1 base, with 12 bases left in between.

J is TRBJ2-4 and V is TRBV20-1; D not resolved. Germline V CDR1 and CDR2: DFQATT, SNEGSKA (reference sequence). Deletions cut 3 bases from V and 6 bases from J, with 6 bases between. The CDR3 contains 11 residues. DNA of the CDR3: TGCAGTGCTAGTCCTAGAAACATTCAGTACTTC. Encoded protein: CSASPRNIQYF.

V is TRBV2 and J is TRBJ2-7; D remains ambiguous. Germline V gene lookup returns CDR1 SNHLY and CDR2 FYNNEI. The V gene lost 5 bases and the J gene lost 0 bases, with 8 bases spanning the gap. The CDR3 length is 13 residues. CDR3 DNA sequence: TGTGCCAGCAGTTTCAGATTCTCCTACGAGCAGTACTTC. It codes for CASSFRFSYEQYF.

The V call is TRBV29-1, the J call TRBJ1-2; D perhaps matches TRBD1 (5 bases). V lost 3 bases and J 2 bases, leaving 19 bases between the germline ends. Germline loops: CDR1 SQVTM, CDR2 ANQGSEA. The CDR3 runs to 16 residues. CDR3 residues: CSVEGDGGRRNYGYTF. The CDR3 DNA follows: TGCAGCGTTGAGGGGGACGGAGGCCGACGAAACTATGGCTACACCTTC.

This chain links TRBV11-2 with TRBJ1-3; D not certain. Trimming took off 0 bases at V and 4 bases at J, with 4 bases between the two ends. There are 13 residues in the CDR3. The germline V gene encodes CDR1 SGHAT and CDR2 FQNNGV. The CDR3 is CASSLDRGNTIYF. Written as DNA, the CDR3 is TGTGCCAGCAGCTTAGATCGGGGAAACACCATATATTTT. Together with reference TRBV11-2 and TRBJ1-3, the CDR3 gives the full variable domain: EAGVAQSPRYKIIEKRQSVAFWCNPISGHATLYWYQQILGQGPKLLIQFQNNGVVDDSQLPKDRFSAERLKGVDSTLKIQPAKLEDSAVYLCASSLDRGNTIYFGEGSWLTVV.

The chain couples TRBV27 to TRBJ1-5; no definite D call. CDR1 is MNHEY, CDR2 SMNVEV, per germline (reference sequence). The germline V and J ends were trimmed by 3 bases and 3 bases, with 12 bases remaining between them. The CDR3 covers 15 residues. DNA for the CDR3: TGTGCCAGCAGTTTCGGGTTAAATGCCAATCAGCCCCAGCATTTT. This encodes CASSFGLNANQPQHF.

This chain connects TRBV11-2 to TRBJ2-7; 10 bases match TRBD2. Germline CDR1 reads SGHAT; CDR2 reads FQNNGV. The V and J ends lost 5 bases and 0 bases, in that order; junction bases with no gene match: 4. The CDR3 covers 15 residues. The CDR3 protein is CASSRTSGGSYEQYF. Here the CDR3 DNA reads TGTGCCAGCAGCAGGACTAGCGGAGGCTCCTACGAGCAGTACTTC.

This clone came up once. The chain combines TRBV19 with TRBJ2-1; D may be TRBD2 (5 bases). The CDR3 consists of 12 residues. V was trimmed by 8 bases and J by 7 bases, leaving 12 bases between them. Germline values: CDR1 LNHDA, CDR2 SQIVND (reference sequence). The CDR3 is CASFGGTNEQFF. CDR3 DNA sequence: TGTGCCAGTTTTGGAGGCACAAATGAGCAGTTCTTC.

The J gene is TRBJ2-5, the V gene TRBV10-1; 8 bases line up with TRBD2. Trimming at V came to 0 bases and at J to 5 bases, leaving 14 bases not matched to a gene. This CDR3 has 18 amino acids. The germline CDR1 and CDR2 sequences are WNHNN and SYGVQD (reference sequence). The CDR3 DNA follows: TGCGCCAGCAGTGAGTCTTCGGTACGGGGGGGGGTCCGCGAGACCCAGTACTTC. It specifies CASSESSVRGGVRETQYF.